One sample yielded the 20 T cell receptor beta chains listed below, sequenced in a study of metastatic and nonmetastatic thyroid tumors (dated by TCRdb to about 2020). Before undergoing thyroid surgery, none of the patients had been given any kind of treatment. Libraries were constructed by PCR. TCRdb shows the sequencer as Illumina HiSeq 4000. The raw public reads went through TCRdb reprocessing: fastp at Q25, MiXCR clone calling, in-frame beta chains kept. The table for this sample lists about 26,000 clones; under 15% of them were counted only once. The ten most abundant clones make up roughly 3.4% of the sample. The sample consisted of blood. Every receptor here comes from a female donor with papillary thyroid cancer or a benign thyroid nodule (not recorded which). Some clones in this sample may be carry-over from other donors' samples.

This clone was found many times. CDR3 DNA: TGTGCCAGCAGTGAAGCGATGAGCGGGATCGGTTACGAGCAGTACTTC. This translates into CASSEAMSGIGYEQYF. The chain is built from TRBV2 and TRBJ2-7; 7 bases agree with TRBD2. Germline assignment: CDR1 SNHLY and CDR2 FYNNEI. V trimming: 0 bases; J trimming: 4 bases; junction bases outside the gene matches: 9. This CDR3 region has 16 residues.

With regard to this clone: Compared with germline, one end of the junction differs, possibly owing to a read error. CDR3 DNA: TGCGCCAGCAGCTTGGAGCCTAGCGGGAGGGTGTACTTC. As protein: CASSLEPSGRVYF. The chain carries TRBV5-1 and TRBJ1-6; no definite D call. Germline assignment: CDR1 SGHRS and CDR2 YFSETQ. This CDR3 is built from 13 residues. Using reference TRBV5-1 and TRBJ1-6 for the parts outside the CDR3, the full variable domain is KAGVTQTPRYLIKTRGQQVTLSCSPISGHRSVSWYQQTPGQGLQFLFEYFSETQRNKGNFPGRFSGRQFSNSRSEMNVSTLELGDSALYLCASSLEPSGRVYFGNGTRLTVT.

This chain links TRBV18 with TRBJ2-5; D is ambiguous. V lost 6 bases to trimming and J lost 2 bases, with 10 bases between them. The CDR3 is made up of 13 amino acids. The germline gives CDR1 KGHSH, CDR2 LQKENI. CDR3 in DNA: TGTGCCAGCTCCCCAACAGTACAAGAGACCCAGTACTTC. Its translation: CASSPTVQETQYF.

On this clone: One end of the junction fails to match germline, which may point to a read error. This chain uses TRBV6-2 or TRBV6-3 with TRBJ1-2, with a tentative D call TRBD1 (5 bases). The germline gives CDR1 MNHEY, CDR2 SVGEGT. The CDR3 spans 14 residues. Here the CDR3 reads CSSDLGTISYGYTF. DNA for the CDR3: TGTTCCAGCGATTTAGGGACCATTTCCTATGGCTACACCTTC.

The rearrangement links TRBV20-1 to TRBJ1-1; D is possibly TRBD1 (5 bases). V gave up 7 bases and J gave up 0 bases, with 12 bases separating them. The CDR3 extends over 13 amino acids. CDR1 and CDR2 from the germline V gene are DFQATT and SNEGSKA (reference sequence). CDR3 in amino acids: CSEQALVNTEAFF. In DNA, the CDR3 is TGCAGTGAACAGGCCCTAGTGAACACTGAAGCTTTCTTT.

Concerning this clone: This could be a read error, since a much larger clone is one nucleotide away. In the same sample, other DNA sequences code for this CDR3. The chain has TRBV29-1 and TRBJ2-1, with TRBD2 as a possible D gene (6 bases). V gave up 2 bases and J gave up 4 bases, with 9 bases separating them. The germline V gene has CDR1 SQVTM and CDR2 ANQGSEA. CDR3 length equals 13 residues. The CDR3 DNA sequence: TGCAGCGTTGAAAGGGAGGCTTACAATGAGCAGTTCTTC. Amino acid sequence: CSVEREAYNEQFF.

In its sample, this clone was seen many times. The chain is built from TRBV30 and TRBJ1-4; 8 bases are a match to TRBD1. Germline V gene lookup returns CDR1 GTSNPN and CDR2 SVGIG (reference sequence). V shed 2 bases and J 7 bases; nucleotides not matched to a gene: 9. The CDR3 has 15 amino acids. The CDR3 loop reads CAWSTDRGGPEKLFF. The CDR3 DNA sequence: TGTGCCTGGAGTACAGACAGGGGCGGCCCTGAAAAACTGTTTTTT.

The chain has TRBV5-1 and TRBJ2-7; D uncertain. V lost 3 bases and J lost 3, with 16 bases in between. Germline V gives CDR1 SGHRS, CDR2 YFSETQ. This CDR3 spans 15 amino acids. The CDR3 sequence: CASSSLNWRRYEQYF. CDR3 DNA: TGCGCCAGCAGCTCCCTCAATTGGCGGCGCTACGAGCAGTACTTC.

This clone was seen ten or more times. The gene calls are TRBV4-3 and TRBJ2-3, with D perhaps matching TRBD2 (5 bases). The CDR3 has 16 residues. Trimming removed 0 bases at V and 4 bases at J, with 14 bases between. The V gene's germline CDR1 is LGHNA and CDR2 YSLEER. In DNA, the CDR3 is TGCGCCAGCAGCCAAGAGAGGAGGAGCCCCCCAGATACGCAGTATTTT. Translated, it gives CASSQERRSPPDTQYF.

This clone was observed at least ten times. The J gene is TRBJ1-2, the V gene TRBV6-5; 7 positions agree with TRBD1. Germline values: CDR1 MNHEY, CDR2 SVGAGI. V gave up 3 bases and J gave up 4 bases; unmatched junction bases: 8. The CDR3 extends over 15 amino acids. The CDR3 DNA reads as TGTGCCAGCAGTTATAATCTGGGACAGATCTATGGCTACACCTTC. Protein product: CASSYNLGQIYGYTF.

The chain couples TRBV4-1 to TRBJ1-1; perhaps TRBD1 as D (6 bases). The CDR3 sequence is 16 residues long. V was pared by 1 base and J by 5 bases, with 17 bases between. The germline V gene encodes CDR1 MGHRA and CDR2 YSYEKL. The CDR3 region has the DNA TGCGCCAGCAGCCAAGGAAGTGGCAGAGGGGGGACTGAAGCTTTCTTT. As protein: CASSQGSGRGGTEAFF.

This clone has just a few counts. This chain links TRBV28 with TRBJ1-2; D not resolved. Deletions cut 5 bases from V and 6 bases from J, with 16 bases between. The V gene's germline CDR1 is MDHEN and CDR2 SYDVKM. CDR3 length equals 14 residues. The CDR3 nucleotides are TGTGCCAGCAGTCGACGGTTGGGCGCACATGGCTACACCTTC. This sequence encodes CASSRRLGAHGYTF.

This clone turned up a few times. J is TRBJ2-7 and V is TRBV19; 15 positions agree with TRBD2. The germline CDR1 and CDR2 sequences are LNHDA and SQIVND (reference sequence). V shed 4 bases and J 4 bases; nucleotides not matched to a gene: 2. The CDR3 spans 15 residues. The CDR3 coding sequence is TGTGCCAGTAGTAGGGGACTAGCGGGAGGATACGAGCAGTACTTC. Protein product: CASSRGLAGGYEQYF.

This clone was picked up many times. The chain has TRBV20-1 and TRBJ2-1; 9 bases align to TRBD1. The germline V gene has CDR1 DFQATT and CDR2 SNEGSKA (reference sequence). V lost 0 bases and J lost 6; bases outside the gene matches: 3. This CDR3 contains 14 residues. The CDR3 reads CSARDSDRGNEQFF. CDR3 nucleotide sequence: TGCAGTGCTAGAGACTCGGACAGGGGCAATGAGCAGTTCTTC.

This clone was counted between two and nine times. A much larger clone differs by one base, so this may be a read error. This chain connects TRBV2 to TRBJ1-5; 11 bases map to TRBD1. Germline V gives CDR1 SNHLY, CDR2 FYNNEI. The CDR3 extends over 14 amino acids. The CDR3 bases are TGTGCCAGCACCGCGGACAGGGGGCGTCGGCCCCAGCGTTTT. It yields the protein CASTADRGRRPQRF.

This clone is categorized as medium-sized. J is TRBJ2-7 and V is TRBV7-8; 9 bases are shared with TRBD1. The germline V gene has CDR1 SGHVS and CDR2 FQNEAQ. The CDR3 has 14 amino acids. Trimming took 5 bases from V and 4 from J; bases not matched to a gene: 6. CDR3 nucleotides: TGTGCCAGCAGCCCCCGGGACAGGGATTACGAGCAGTACTTC. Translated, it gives CASSPRDRDYEQYF. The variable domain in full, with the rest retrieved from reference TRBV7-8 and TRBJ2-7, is GAGVSQSPRYKVAKRGQDVALRCDPISGHVSLFWYQQALGQGPEFLTYFQNEAQLDKSGLPSDRFFAERPEGSVSTLKIQRTQQEDSAVYLCASSPRDRDYEQYFGPGTRLTVT.

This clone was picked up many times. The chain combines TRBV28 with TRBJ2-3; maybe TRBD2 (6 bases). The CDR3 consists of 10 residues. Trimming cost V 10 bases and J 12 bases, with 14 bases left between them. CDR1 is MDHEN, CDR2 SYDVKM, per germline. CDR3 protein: CAIGTFLQYF. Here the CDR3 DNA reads TGTGCCATCGGGACTTTCCTACAGTATTTT.

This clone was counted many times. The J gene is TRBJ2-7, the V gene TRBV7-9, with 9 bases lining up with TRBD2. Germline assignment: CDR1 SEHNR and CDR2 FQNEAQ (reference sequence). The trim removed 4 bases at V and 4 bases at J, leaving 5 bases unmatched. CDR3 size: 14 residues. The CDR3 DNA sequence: TGTGCCAGCAGCTCGGGACTAGCCCTTTACGAGCAGTACTTC. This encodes CASSSGLALYEQYF.

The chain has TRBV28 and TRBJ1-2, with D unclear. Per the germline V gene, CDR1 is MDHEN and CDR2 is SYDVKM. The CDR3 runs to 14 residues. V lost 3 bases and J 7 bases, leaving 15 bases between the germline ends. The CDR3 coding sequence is TGTGCCAGCAGTTTCGGCACAGCTTTTCCTGGCTACACCTTC. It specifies CASSFGTAFPGYTF.

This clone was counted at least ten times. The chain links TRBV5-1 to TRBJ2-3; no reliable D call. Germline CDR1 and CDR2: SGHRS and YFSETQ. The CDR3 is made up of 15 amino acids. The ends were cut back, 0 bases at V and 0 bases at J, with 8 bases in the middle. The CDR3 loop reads CASSLAGHSTDTQYF. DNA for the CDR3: TGCGCCAGCAGCTTGGCAGGCCATAGCACAGATACGCAGTATTTT.